These 26 T cell receptor beta chains were all obtained from the same sample, sequenced in a study of T cells after yellow fever vaccination. From the 5' RACE reads, TCRdb called clonotypes with MiXCR, one entry per CDR3 protein. The table has a few hundred thousand distinct CDR3 sequences, roughly 9.4% seen once. This specimen was PBMCs, taken on the day of the first yellow fever vaccination. All receptors derive from a man in his late teens or twenties who received the YFV17D yellow fever vaccine.

The chain links TRBV6-1 to TRBJ2-7; D uncertain. The germline CDR1 and CDR2 sequences are MNHNS and SASEGT. The CDR3 consists of 13 residues. The V end lost 1 base, the J end lost 3 bases, and 7 bases lay between the germline ends. Here the CDR3 DNA reads TGTGCCAGCAGTGAAGTTGGCAGCTACGAGCAGTACTTC. Translating gives CASSEVGSYEQYF.

The chain links TRBV7-2 to TRBJ1-3; TRBD1 might be the D (6 bases). V was pared by 0 bases and J by 0 bases, with 12 bases between. Germline V gene sequence: CDR1 SGHTA, CDR2 FQGNSA. The CDR3 runs 17 residues. CDR3 DNA sequence: TGTGCCAGCAGCTTAGCCACAGGGCCTCTCTCTGGAAACACCATATATTTT. This translates into CASSLATGPLSGNTIYF.

This clonotype occurred many times. The CDR3 bases are TGTGCCTGGAAAAGGGACAGGCCAGGTGGCTACACCTTC. This translates into CAWKRDRPGGYTF. V and J are TRBV30 and TRBJ1-2, with 8 bases lining up with TRBD1. CDR1 GTSNPN and CDR2 SVGIG come from the germline V gene (reference sequence). Unmatched junction bases numbered 8, after V lost 4 bases and J lost 7 bases. This CDR3 is 13 amino acids long. Full variable domain (missing parts from reference TRBV30 and TRBJ1-2): SQTIHQWPATLVQPVGSPLSLECTVEGTSNPNLYWYRQAAGRGLQLLFYSVGIGQISSEVPQNLSASRPQDRQFILSSKKLLLSDSGFYLCAWKRDRPGGYTFGSGTRLTVV.

In this sample, this clonotype turned up many times. The chain employs TRBV15 and TRBJ2-1; 10 bases align to TRBD2. The germline V gene encodes CDR1 LNHNV and CDR2 YYDKDF (reference sequence). Trimming cost V 1 base and J 6 bases; bases outside gene matches: 6. This CDR3 is 16 amino acids long. CDR3 nucleotide sequence: TGTGCCACCAGCAGAGGGGACACTAGCGGGGCCAATGAGCAGTTCTTC. The encoded protein is CATSRGDTSGANEQFF.

V is TRBV20-1 and J is TRBJ1-4; no definite D call. The CDR3 consists of 15 residues. The V and J ends lost 0 bases and 8 bases respectively, with 16 bases between them. CDR1 is DFQATT and CDR2 is SNEGSKA in the germline V gene (reference sequence). CDR3 sequence (DNA): TGCAGTGCTAGAGATCGGGCGTCCAGTTGGGAAAAACTGTTTTTT. Encoded protein: CSARDRASSWEKLFF.

This clonotype was detected a few times. The chain joins TRBV7-6 to TRBJ2-1; D possibly uses TRBD1 or TRBD2 (5 bases each). CDR1 and CDR2 from the germline V gene are SGHVS and FNYEAQ. The length of the CDR3 is 13 residues. V was clipped by 5 bases and J by 6 bases, with 11 bases between them. CDR3 amino acids: CASSPGTSNEQFF. The CDR3 DNA follows: TGTGCCAGCAGCCCCGGGACCAGCAATGAGCAGTTCTTC.

This rearrangement joins TRBV19 to TRBJ1-5; D is possibly TRBD1 (5 bases). The CDR3 sequence is 13 residues long. V lost 6 bases and J lost 6, with 12 bases in between. Germline-derived CDR1 and CDR2 are LNHDA and SQIVND (reference sequence). The CDR3 region has the DNA TGTGCCAGTAGCCTTCAGGGTCTTCAGCCCCAGCATTTT. This codes for CASSLQGLQPQHF. Supplemented by reference TRBV19 and TRBJ1-5, the full variable domain reads DGGITQSPKYLFRKEGQNVTLSCEQNLNHDAMYWYRQDPGQGLRLIYYSQIVNDFQKGDIAEGYSVSREKKESFPLTVTSAQKNPTAFYLCASSLQGLQPQHFGDGTRLSIL.

The CDR3 here is CASSFTGDEKLFF. CDR3 in DNA: TGTGCCAGCAGCTTCACGGGCGATGAAAAACTGTTTTTT. This rearrangement joins TRBV7-2 to TRBJ1-4, with D uncertain. Germline V gives CDR1 SGHTA, CDR2 FQGNSA. The length of the CDR3 is 13 residues. The V gene lost 3 bases and the J gene lost 6 bases, with 8 bases spanning the gap.

The rearrangement links TRBV20-1 to TRBJ1-5; TRBD1 aligns across 9 bases. J was trimmed by 5 bases and V by 5 bases; bases with no gene match: 4. The germline V gene has CDR1 DFQATT and CDR2 SNEGSKA (reference sequence). CDR3 length: 13 residues. CDR3 DNA sequence: TGCAGTGCTTGGGGACAGGGACATCAGCCCCAGCATTTT. Its translation is CSAWGQGHQPQHF.

The chain recombines TRBV6-2 or TRBV6-3 with TRBJ2-2; D gene unclear. The V gene's germline CDR1 is MNHEY and CDR2 SVGEGT. V was pared by 4 bases and J by 7 bases, with 13 bases between. CDR3 size: 14 residues. CDR3: CASSSPTWDGELFF. CDR3 DNA sequence: TGTGCCAGCAGTTCGCCTACCTGGGACGGGGAGCTGTTTTTT.

The genes are TRBV5-5 and TRBJ1-5; TRBD1 matches 8 bases. V was pared by 3 bases and J by 3 bases, with 8 bases of the junction left unmatched. The CDR3 is 16 amino acids. Germline CDR1 and CDR2: SGHKS and YYEKEE (reference sequence). CDR3 sequence: CASSWGTGRDNQPQHF. Here the CDR3 DNA reads TGTGCCAGCAGCTGGGGGACAGGACGGGACAATCAGCCCCAGCATTTT. Filled out from reference TRBV5-5 and TRBJ1-5, the complete variable domain reads DAGVTQSPTHLIKTRGQQVTLRCSPISGHKSVSWYQQVLGQGPQFIFQYYEKEERGRGNFPDRFSARQFPNYSSELNVNALLLGDSALYLCASSWGTGRDNQPQHFGDGTRLSIL.

This clonotype was seen at least ten times. The genes are TRBV7-8 and TRBJ2-7, with D tentatively TRBD1 or TRBD2 (5 bases each). Germline V CDR1 and CDR2: SGHVS, FQNEAQ. V dropped 5 bases and J dropped 3 bases, with 14 bases sitting between them. CDR3 size: 14 residues. CDR3 sequence: CASSPSGPYYEQYV. The CDR3 DNA follows: TGTGCCAGCAGCCCCTCGGGGCCGTACTACGAGCAGTACGTC.

The V and J genes are TRBV2 and TRBJ2-7; 7 positions agree with TRBD2. Germline V gene data show CDR1 as SNHLY and CDR2 as FYNNEI. J lost 2 bases, V lost 4 bases, and 5 bases had no gene match. This CDR3 spans 14 amino acids. CDR3 DNA: TGTGCCAGCAGTGTCCTGGGGGGGGCCTACGAGCAGTACTTC. It specifies CASSVLGGAYEQYF.

This clonotype was recorded a few times. The V and J genes are TRBV12-3 or TRBV12-4 and TRBJ1-6, with TRBD1 matching over 7 bases. J gave up 10 bases and V 3 bases, and 3 bases lay outside the gene matches. CDR3 length equals 13 residues. CDR3 residues: CASSFVRGSPLHF. Here the CDR3 DNA reads TGTGCCAGCAGTTTCGTCAGGGGGTCACCCCTCCACTTT.

This clonotype was counted at least ten times. The chain uses TRBV7-9 and TRBJ2-2, with 11 bases that match TRBD2. The CDR3 is 15 amino acids. In germline, CDR1 is SEHNR, CDR2 FQNEAQ (reference sequence). With V trimmed by 6 bases and J by 4 bases, 4 bases remained unmatched. CDR3 sequence: CASRPGLAGTGELFF. DNA of the CDR3: TGTGCCAGCAGACCTGGACTAGCGGGCACCGGGGAGCTGTTTTTT.

This clonotype was observed a few times. The chain couples TRBV15 to TRBJ1-2; D gene uncertain. This CDR3 contains 13 residues. The V end was cut by 0 bases, the J end by 4 bases, with 6 bases between. The V gene's germline CDR1 is LNHNV and CDR2 YYDKDF (reference sequence). CDR3 coding DNA: TGTGCCACCAGCAGAGATAGCAGCTATGGCTACACCTTC. The encoded protein is CATSRDSSYGYTF.

Many counts were recorded for this clonotype. The rearrangement uses TRBV5-1 and TRBJ1-5; D not certain. CDR1 and CDR2 from the germline V gene are SGHRS and YFSETQ. V lost 3 bases, J lost 4 bases, and 11 bases lay in between. This CDR3 region has 14 residues. CDR3 amino acids: CASSYDTGNQPQHF. The CDR3 DNA reads TGCGCCAGCAGCTACGACACGGGTAATCAGCCCCAGCATTTT.

This clonotype has ten or more counts. The V gene is TRBV6-2 or TRBV6-3, the J gene TRBJ2-5; 8 bases map to TRBD1. The CDR3 runs 15 residues. Germline CDR1 is MNHEY and CDR2 is SVGEGT. The V segment lost 6 bases and the J segment 4 bases; nucleotides outside the gene matches: 10. As DNA, the CDR3 is TGTGCCAGCAGGACCGGACAGGGAGAGGGAGAGACCCAGTACTTC. It specifies CASRTGQGEGETQYF.

This clonotype was detected many times. The chain joins TRBV5-1 to TRBJ2-4; possible D gene TRBD2, 6 bases. The V end was cut by 0 bases, the J end by 6 bases, with 10 bases between. The CDR3 consists of 14 residues. Germline values: CDR1 SGHRS, CDR2 YFSETQ. CDR3 in amino acids: CASSLDGGLNIQYF. In nucleotides, the CDR3 is TGCGCCAGCAGCTTGGACGGGGGATTAAACATTCAGTACTTC.

This clonotype was observed at least ten times. V usage is TRBV7-7 and J usage is TRBJ2-5; 11 bases are shared with TRBD1. Germline V gene lookup returns CDR1 SSHAT and CDR2 FNYEAQ (reference sequence). V dropped 5 bases and J dropped 3; count of bases not matched to a gene: 8. This CDR3 has 16 amino acids. As DNA, the CDR3 is TGTGCCAGCAGCCCATGGACAGGGGGCGCGGAAGAGACCCAGTACTTC. Amino acids: CASSPWTGGAEETQYF.

This clonotype appeared a few times. The chain couples TRBV20-1 to TRBJ1-5; D possibly corresponds to TRBD1 (6 bases). CDR3 length equals 14 residues. V dropped 3 bases and J dropped 4 bases, with 13 bases sitting between them. In germline, CDR1 is DFQATT, CDR2 SNEGSKA (reference sequence). The chain's CDR3 is CSASLGGGNQPQHF. The DNA for the CDR3 is TGCAGTGCTAGCTTAGGGGGGGGTAATCAGCCCCAGCATTTT.

The rearrangement joins TRBV7-2 to TRBJ2-7; a weak D match, TRBD2 (7 bases). Between the trimmed V and J ends, which lost 5 bases and 7 bases, there was a span of 15 bases. The CDR3 covers 13 residues. The germline V gene encodes CDR1 SGHTA and CDR2 FQGNSA. The CDR3 spells CASSQGTNEEQYF. The CDR3 DNA sequence: TGTGCCAGCAGCCAGGGGACTAACGAGGAGCAGTACTTC.

In this sample, this clonotype turned up a few times. The CDR3 region is CASSPPAPRNQPQHF. The CDR3 DNA reads TGTGCCAGCAGTCCCCCCGCCCCCAGGAATCAGCCCCAGCATTTT. The V and J genes are TRBV28 and TRBJ1-5; unclear D gene. V was pared by 5 bases and J by 4 bases, with 15 bases between. CDR3 size: 15 residues. CDR1 is MDHEN, CDR2 SYDVKM, per germline. Full variable domain (missing parts from reference TRBV28 and TRBJ1-5): DVKVTQSSRYLVKRTGEKVFLECVQDMDHENMFWYRQDPGLGLRLIYFSYDVKMKEKGDIPEGYSVSREKKERFSLILESASTNQTSMYLCASSPPAPRNQPQHFGDGTRLSIL.

This clonotype was counted between two and nine times. The CDR3 is CASSLVGGSGNTIYF. CDR3 in DNA: TGTGCCAGCAGCTTAGTGGGGGGATCTGGAAACACCATATATTTT. This chain uses TRBV7-2 with TRBJ1-3, with D possibly matching TRBD1 (5 bases). This CDR3 contains 15 residues. Per germline, CDR1 SGHTA and CDR2 FQGNSA. V lost 1 base, J lost 1 base, and 8 bases lay in between.

This clonotype turned up a few times. The chain recombines TRBV5-4 with TRBJ2-7, with TRBD1 matching 9 bases. This CDR3 contains 14 residues. J gave up 1 base and V 3 bases, and 2 bases lay outside the gene matches. Germline V CDR1 and CDR2: SGHNT, YYREEE (reference sequence). For the CDR3, the DNA is TGTGCCAGCAGCTGGGGGACAGGGTCCTACGAGCAGTACGTC. Amino acid sequence: CASSWGTGSYEQYV.

In this sample, this clonotype turned up a few times. The rearrangement links TRBV12-3 or TRBV12-4 to TRBJ1-6; D ambiguous. This CDR3 comprises 12 residues. V dropped 1 base and J dropped 10 bases, with 5 bases sitting between them. CDR3 amino acids: CASSLDLSPLHF. The CDR3 DNA sequence: TGTGCCAGCAGTTTAGATTTGTCACCCCTCCACTTT.